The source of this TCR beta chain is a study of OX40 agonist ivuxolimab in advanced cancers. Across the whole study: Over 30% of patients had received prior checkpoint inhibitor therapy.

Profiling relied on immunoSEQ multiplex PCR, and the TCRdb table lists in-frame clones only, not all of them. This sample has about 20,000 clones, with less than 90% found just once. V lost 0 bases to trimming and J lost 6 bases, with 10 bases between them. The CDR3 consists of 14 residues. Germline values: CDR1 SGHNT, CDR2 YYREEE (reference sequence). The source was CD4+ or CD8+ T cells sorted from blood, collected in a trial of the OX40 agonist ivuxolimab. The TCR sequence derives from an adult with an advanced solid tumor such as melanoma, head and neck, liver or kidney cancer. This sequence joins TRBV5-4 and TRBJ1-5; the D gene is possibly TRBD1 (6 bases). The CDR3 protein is CASSLGGGSQPQHF. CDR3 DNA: TGTGCCAGCAGCTTGGGGGGGGGCAGTCAGCCCCAGCATTTT.